This T cell receptor (beta chain) was found in a study of cytomegalovirus exposure and HLA in healthy donors. Overall study results and limits: The classifier reportedly diagnosed cytomegalovirus status with high sensitivity and specificity. Cytomegalovirus-associated TCR beta chains were listed, numbering 164. According to a subsequent analysis, TCR clusters from the first cohort were inclined to appear together in the 120 validation repertoires. Among TCR sequences, most were rare, though some public TCRs appeared in many donors.

The CDR3 totals 13 residues. The V end was cut by 5 bases, the J end by 3 bases, with 10 bases between. The germline V gene encodes CDR1 MNHEY and CDR2 SMNVEV (reference sequence). Libraries were prepared by immunoSEQ multiplex PCR; TCRdb keeps only in-frame clonotypes and omits some of them. The sample holds more than 85,000 clones; approximately 94% are singletons and the top ten take 0.8% to 0.9%. Worth noting for this clone: Its target is unknown.

The clonotype was recovered from a woman between 18 and 29 years old in good health and CMV-seronegative. The chain has TRBV27 and TRBJ1-1, with D uncertain. Sequencing was performed on PBMCs. The DNA for the CDR3 is TGTGCCAGCAGTCCCCCGGGTCACACTGAAGCTTTCTTT. Its translation: CASSPPGHTEAFF.